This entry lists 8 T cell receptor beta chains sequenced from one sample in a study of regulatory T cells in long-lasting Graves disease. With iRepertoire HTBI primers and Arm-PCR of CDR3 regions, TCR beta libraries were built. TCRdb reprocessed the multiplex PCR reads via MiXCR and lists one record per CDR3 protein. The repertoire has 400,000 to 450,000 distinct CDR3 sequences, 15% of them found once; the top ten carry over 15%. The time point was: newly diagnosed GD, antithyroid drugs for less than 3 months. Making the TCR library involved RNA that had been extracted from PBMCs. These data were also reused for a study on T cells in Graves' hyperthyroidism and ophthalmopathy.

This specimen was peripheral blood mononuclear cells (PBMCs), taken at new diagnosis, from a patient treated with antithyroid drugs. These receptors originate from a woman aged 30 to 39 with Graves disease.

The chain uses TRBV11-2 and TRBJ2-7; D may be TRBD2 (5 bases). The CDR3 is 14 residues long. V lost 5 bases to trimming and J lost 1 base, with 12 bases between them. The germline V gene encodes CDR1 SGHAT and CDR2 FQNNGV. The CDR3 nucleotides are TGTGCCAGCAGCACGCCGGGAACATCCTACGAGCAGTACTTC. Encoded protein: CASSTPGTSYEQYF.

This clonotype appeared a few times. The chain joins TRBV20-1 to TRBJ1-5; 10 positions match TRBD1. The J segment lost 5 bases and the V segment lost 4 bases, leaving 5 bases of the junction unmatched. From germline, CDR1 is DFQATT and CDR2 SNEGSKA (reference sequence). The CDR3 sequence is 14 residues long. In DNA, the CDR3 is TGCAGTGCTAACGACAGGGGGCTGGATCAGCCCCAGCATTTT. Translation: CSANDRGLDQPQHF.

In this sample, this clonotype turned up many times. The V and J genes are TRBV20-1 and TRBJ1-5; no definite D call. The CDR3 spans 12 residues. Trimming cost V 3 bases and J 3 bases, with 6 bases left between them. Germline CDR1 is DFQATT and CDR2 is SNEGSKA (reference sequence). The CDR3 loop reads CSASRANQPQHF. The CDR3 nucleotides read TGCAGTGCTAGTCGGGCCAATCAGCCCCAGCATTTT.

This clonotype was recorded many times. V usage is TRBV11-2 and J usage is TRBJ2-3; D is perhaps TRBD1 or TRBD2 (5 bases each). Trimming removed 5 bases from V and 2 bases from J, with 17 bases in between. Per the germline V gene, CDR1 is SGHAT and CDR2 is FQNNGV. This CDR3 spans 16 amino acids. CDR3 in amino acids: CASSVPPGTHTDTQYF. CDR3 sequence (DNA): TGTGCCAGCAGCGTACCGCCCGGGACGCACACAGATACGCAGTATTTT. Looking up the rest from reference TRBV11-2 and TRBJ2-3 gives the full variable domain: EAGVAQSPRYKIIEKRQSVAFWCNPISGHATLYWYQQILGQGPKLLIQFQNNGVVDDSQLPKDRFSAERLKGVDSTLKIQPAKLEDSAVYLCASSVPPGTHTDTQYFGPGTRLTVL.

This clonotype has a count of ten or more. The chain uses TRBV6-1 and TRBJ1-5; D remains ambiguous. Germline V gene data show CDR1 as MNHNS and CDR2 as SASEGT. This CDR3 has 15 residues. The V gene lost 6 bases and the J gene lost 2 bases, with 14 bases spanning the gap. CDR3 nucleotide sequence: TGTGCCAGCAGAATAAGGAGGCAGTGCAATCAGCCCCAGCATTTT. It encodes CASRIRRQCNQPQHF.

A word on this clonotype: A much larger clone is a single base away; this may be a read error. Written as DNA, the CDR3 is TGTGCCAGCAGCCAACTGGCCTGGACAGGGCCGAGTCCTGAAGCTTTCTTT. This sequence encodes CASSQLAWTGPSPEAFF. The V gene is TRBV3-1, the J gene TRBJ1-1, with 8 positions matching TRBD1. This CDR3 is built from 17 residues. Looked up from germline, CDR1 is LGHDT and CDR2 is YNNKEL (reference sequence). The V gene end was trimmed by 2 bases and the J gene end by 6 bases; junction bases not matched to a gene: 14.

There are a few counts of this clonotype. The CDR3 sequence is CASTGAVEAFF. DNA for the CDR3: TGTGCCAGTACAGGGGCGGTCGAGGCTTTCTTT. V usage is TRBV19 and J usage is TRBJ1-1; tentatively, D is TRBD1 (6 bases). V gave up 7 bases and J gave up 11 bases, with 14 bases separating them. CDR3 length: 11 residues. In germline, CDR1 is LNHDA, CDR2 SQIVND (reference sequence).

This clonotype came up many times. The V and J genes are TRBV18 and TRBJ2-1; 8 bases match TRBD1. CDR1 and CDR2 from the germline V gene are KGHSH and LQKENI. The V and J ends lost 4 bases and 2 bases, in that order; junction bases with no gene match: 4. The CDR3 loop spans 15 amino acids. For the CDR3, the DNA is TGTGCCAGCTCACGACAGGGGCTCACCTACAATGAGCAGTTCTTC. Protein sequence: CASSRQGLTYNEQFF.